The text below deals with one T cell receptor (beta chain). The record originates from a study of T-cell memory formation after mild COVID-19. Study background: TCR clusters showed largely donor specificity.

Trimming removed 4 bases at V and 6 bases at J, with 13 bases between. CDR3 length: 14 residues. CDR1 and CDR2 (germline): KGHSH, LQKENI. TCRdb re-derived calls from the 5' RACE reads in MiXCR, one entry per CDR3 protein. The table shows 430,000 or so distinct CDR3 sequences, with 25% occurring only once. The chain links TRBV18 to TRBJ2-1; tentatively, D is TRBD2 (6 bases). The sequence was obtained from an adult woman who had mild COVID-19 (a few samples of this study predate the infection). Cell type and time point are not known. Specimen: PBMCs or a T cell subset sorted from them (not recorded which). DNA for the CDR3: TGTGCCAGCTCACAACTGACTAGATCCAATGAGCAGTTCTTC. As protein: CASSQLTRSNEQFF.